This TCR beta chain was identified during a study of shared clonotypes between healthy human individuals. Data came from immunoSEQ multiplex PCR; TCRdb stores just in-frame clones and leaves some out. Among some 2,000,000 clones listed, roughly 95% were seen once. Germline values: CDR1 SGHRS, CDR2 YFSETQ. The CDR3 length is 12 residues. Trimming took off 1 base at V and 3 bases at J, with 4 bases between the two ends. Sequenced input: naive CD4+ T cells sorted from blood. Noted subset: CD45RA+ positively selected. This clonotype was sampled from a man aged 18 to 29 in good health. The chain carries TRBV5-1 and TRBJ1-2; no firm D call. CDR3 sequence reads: CASSLRDYGYTF. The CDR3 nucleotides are TGCGCCAGCAGCTTGAGGGACTATGGCTACACCTTC. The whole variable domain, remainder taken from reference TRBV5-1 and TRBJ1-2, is KAGVTQTPRYLIKTRGQQVTLSCSPISGHRSVSWYQQTPGQGLQFLFEYFSETQRNKGNFPGRFSGRQFSNSRSEMNVSTLELGDSALYLCASSLRDYGYTFGSGTRLTVV.